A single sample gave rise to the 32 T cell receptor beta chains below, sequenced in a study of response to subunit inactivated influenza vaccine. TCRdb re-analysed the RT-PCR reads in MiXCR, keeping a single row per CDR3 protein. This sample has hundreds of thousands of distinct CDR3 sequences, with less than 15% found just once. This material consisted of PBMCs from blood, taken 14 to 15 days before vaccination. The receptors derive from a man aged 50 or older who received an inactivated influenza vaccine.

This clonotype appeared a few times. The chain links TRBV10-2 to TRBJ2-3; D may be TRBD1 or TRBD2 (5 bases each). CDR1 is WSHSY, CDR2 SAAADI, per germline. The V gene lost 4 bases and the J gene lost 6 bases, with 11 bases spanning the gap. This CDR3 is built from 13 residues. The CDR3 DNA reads TGCGCCAGCAGTGTTATCGAGGGGGATACGCAGTATTTT. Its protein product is CASSVIEGDTQYF.

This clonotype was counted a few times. CDR3 DNA sequence: TGTGCCAGCAGCTTCATGGGCAGGGATGACAATGAGCAGTTCTTC. Amino acids: CASSFMGRDDNEQFF. This chain joins TRBV7-9 and TRBJ2-1; D might be TRBD1 (5 bases). Germline CDR1 and CDR2: SEHNR and FQNEAQ (reference sequence). The CDR3 extends over 15 amino acids. V lost 3 bases, J lost 5 bases, and 14 bases lay in between.

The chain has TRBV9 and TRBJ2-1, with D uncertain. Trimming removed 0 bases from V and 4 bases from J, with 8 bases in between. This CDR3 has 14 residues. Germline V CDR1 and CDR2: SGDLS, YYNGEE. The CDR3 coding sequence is TGTGCCAGCAGCGTAGCAAGCGCATACAATGAGCAGTTCTTC. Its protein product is CASSVASAYNEQFF.

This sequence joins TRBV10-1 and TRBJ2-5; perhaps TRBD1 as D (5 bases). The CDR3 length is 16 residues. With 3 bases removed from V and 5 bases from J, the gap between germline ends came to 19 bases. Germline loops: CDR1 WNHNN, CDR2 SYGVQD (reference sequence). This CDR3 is CASSDRARGPRETQYF. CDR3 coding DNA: TGCGCCAGCAGTGACCGGGCTAGGGGTCCTCGCGAGACCCAGTACTTC.

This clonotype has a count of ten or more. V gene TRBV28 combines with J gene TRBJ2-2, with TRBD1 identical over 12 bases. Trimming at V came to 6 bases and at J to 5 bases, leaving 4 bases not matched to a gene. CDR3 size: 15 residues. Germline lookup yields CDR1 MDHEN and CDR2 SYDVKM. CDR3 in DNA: TGTGCCAGCAGCCCGGGACAGGGGGCGACCGGGGAGCTGTTTTTT. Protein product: CASSPGQGATGELFF.

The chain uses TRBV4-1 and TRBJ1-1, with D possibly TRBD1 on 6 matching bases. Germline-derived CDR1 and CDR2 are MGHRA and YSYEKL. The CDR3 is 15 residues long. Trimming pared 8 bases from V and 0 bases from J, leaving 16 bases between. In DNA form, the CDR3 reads TGCGCCAGCCGAGAAGGGGGACCCATGAACACTGAAGCTTTCTTT. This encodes CASREGGPMNTEAFF.

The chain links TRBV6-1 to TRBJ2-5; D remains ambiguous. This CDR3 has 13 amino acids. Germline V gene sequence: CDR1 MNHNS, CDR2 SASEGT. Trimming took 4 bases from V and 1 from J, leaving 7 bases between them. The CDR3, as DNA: TGTGCCAGCAGTGTTTCACCCCAAGAGACCCAGTACTTC. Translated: CASSVSPQETQYF.

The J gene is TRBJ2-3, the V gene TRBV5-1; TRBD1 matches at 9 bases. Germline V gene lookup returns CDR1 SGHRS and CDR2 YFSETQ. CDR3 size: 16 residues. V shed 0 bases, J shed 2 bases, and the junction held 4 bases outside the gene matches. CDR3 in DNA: TGCGCCAGCAGCTTGGTGACAGGGGGTGTCACAGATACGCAGTATTTT. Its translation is CASSLVTGGVTDTQYF.

CDR3 sequence reads: CASSPTPGAFNEKLFF. CDR3 DNA sequence: TGTGCCAGCAGTCCAACCCCAGGGGCGTTTAATGAAAAACTGTTTTTT. The chain joins TRBV7-6 to TRBJ1-4; TRBD1 is a possible D gene (6 bases). The CDR3 has 16 amino acids. The V end lost 6 bases, the J end lost 4 bases, and 18 bases lay between the germline ends. Germline CDR1 and CDR2: SGHVS and FNYEAQ.

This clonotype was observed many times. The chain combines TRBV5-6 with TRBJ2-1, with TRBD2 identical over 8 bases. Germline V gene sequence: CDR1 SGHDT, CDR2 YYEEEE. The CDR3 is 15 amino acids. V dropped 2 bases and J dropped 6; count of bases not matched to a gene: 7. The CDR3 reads CASSFGAGAPNEQFF. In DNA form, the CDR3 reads TGTGCCAGCAGCTTCGGAGCGGGGGCCCCCAATGAGCAGTTCTTC. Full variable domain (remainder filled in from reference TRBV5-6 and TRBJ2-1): DAGVTQSPTHLIKTRGQQVTLRCSPKSGHDTVSWYQQALGQGPQFIFQYYEEEERQRGNFPDRFSGHQFPNYSSELNVNALLLGDSALYLCASSFGAGAPNEQFFGPGTRLTVL.

CDR3 in amino acids: CASSQESGRTYEQYF. In DNA form, the CDR3 reads TGTGCCAGCAGCCAAGAGAGCGGGAGGACTTACGAGCAGTACTTC. The V call is TRBV4-2, the J call TRBJ2-7; TRBD2 aligns across 9 bases. The V and J ends lost 0 bases and 4 bases, in that order; junction bases with no gene match: 4. CDR1 and CDR2 (germline): LGHNA, YNFKEQ. The CDR3 runs 15 residues.

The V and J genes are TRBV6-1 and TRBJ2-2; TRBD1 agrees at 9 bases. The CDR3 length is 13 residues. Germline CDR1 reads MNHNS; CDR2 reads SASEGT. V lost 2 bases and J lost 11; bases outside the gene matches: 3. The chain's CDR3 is CASSERGQGELFF. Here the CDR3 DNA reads TGTGCCAGCAGTGAACGGGGACAGGGCGAGCTGTTTTTT.

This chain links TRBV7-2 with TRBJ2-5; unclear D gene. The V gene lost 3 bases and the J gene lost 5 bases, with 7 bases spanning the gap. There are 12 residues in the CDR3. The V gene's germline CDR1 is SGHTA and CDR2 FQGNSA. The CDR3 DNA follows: TGTGCCAGCAGCTTCGTCACTGAGACCCAGTACTTC. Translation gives CASSFVTETQYF.

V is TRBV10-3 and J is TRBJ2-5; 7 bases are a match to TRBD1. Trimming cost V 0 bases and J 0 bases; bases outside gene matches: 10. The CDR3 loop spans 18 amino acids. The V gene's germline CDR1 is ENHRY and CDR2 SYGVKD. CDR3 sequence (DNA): TGTGCCATCAGTGAGTCCCCTCCAGGGACAGTGTACCAAGAGACCCAGTACTTC. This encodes CAISESPPGTVYQETQYF.

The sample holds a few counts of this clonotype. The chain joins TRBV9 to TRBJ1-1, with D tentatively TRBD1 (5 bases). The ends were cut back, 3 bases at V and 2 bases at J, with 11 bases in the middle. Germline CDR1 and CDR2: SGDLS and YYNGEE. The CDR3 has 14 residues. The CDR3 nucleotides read TGTGCCAGCAGCGGCCGGGACTCAAACACTGAAGCTTTCTTT. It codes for CASSGRDSNTEAFF.

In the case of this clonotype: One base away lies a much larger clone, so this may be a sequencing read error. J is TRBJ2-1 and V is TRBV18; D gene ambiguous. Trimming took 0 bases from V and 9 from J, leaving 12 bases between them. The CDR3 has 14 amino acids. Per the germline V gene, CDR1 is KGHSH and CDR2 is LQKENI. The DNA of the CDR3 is TGTGCCAGCTCACCACCGCCACGGCTTGGTGAGCAGTTCTTC. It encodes CASSPPPRLGEQFF.

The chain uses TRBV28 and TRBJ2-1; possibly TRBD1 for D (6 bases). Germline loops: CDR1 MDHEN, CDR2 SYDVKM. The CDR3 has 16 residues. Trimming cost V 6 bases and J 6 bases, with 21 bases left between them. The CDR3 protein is CASRPSHRVYFNEQFF. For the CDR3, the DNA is TGTGCCAGCAGGCCAAGTCACAGGGTTTATTTCAATGAGCAGTTCTTC. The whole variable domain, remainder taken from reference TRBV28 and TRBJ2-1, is DVKVTQSSRYLVKRTGEKVFLECVQDMDHENMFWYRQDPGLGLRLIYFSYDVKMKEKGDIPEGYSVSREKKERFSLILESASTNQTSMYLCASRPSHRVYFNEQFFGPGTRLTVL.

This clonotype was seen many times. The CDR3 is CASSDTRSSYNSPLHF. The CDR3 DNA reads as TGTGCCAGCAGCGACACCAGGAGCTCCTATAATTCACCCCTCCACTTT. V and J are TRBV5-5 and TRBJ1-6; D is ambiguous. With 4 bases removed from V and 0 bases from J, the gap between germline ends came to 11 bases. Germline V gives CDR1 SGHKS, CDR2 YYEKEE (reference sequence). The length of the CDR3 is 16 residues.

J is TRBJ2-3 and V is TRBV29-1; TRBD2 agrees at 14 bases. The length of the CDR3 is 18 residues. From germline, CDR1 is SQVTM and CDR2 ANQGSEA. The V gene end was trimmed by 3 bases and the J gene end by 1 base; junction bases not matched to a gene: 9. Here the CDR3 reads CSVEFFWTSGGRTDTQYF. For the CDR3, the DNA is TGCAGCGTTGAGTTCTTTTGGACTAGCGGGGGGCGCACAGATACGCAGTATTTT.

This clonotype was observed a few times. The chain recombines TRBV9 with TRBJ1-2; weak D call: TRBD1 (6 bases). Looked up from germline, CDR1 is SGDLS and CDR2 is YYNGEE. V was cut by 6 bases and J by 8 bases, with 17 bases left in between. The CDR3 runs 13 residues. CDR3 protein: CASTDSSARGYTF. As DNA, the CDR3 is TGTGCCAGCACGGACAGCTCCGCTAGGGGCTACACCTTC. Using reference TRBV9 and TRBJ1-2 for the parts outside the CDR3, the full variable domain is DSGVTQTPKHLITATGQRVTLRCSPRSGDLSVYWYQQSLDQGLQFLIQYYNGEERAKGNILERFSAQQFPDLHSELNLSSLELGDSALYFCASTDSSARGYTFGSGTRLTVV.

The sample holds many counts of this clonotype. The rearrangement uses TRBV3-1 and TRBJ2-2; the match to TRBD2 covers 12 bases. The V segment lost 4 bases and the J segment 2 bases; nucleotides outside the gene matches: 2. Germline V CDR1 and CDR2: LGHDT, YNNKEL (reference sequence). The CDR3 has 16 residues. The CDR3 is CASSRLAGANTGELFF. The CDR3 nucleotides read TGTGCCAGCAGCCGACTAGCGGGGGCAAACACCGGGGAGCTGTTTTTT.

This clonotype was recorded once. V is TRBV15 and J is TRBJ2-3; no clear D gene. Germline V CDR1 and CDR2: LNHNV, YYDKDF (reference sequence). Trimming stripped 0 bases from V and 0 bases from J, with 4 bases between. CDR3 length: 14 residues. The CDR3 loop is CATSRDVSTDTQYF. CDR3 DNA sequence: TGTGCCACCAGCAGAGATGTAAGCACAGATACGCAGTATTTT. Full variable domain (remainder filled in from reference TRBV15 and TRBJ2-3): DAMVIQNPRYQVTQFGKPVTLSCSQTLNHNVMYWYQQKSSQAPKLLFHYYDKDFNNEADTPDNFQSRRPNTSFCFLDIRSPGLGDTAMYLCATSRDVSTDTQYFGPGTRLTVL.

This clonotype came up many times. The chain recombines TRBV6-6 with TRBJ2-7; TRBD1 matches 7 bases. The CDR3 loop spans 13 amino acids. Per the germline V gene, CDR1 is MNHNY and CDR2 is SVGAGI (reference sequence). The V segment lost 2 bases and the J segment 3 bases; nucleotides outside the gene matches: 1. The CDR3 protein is CASSYRGLYEQYF. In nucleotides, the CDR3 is TGTGCCAGCAGTTACAGGGGGCTCTACGAGCAGTACTTC.

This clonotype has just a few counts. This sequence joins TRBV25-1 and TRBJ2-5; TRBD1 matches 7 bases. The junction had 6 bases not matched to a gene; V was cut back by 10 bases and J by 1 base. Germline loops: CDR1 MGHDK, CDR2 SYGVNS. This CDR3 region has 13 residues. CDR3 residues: CAKLQGFQETQYF. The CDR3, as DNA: TGTGCCAAGCTACAGGGGTTCCAAGAGACCCAGTACTTC.

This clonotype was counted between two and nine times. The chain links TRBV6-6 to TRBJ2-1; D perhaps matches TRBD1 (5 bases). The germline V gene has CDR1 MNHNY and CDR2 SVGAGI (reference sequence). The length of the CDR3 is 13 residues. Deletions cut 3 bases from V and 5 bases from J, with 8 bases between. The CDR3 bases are TGTGCCAGCAGTTATGGGGCCCACAATGAGCAGTTCTTC. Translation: CASSYGAHNEQFF.

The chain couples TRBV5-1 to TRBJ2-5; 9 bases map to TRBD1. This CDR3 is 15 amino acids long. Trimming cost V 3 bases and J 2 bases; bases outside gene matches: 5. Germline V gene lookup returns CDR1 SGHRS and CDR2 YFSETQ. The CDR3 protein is CASSSQGARQETQYF. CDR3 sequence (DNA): TGCGCCAGCAGCTCACAGGGGGCGCGGCAAGAGACCCAGTACTTC.

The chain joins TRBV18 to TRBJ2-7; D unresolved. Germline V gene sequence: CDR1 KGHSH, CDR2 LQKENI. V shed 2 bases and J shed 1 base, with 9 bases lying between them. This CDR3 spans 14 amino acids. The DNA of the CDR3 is TGTGCCAGCTCACCAATGGCCAGATCCTACGAGCAGTACTTC. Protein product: CASSPMARSYEQYF.

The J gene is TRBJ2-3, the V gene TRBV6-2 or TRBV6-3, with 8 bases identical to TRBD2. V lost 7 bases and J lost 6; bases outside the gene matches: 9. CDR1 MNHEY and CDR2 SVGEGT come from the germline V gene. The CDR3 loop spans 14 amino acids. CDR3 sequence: CASTRGAGVDTQYF. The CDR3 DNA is TGTGCCAGCACCAGAGGAGCGGGGGTGGATACGCAGTATTTT.

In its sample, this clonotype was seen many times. CDR3 loop: CASSLSYPAGTGGNTGELFF. CDR3 nucleotide sequence: TGTGCCAGCAGCTTAAGTTACCCGGCCGGGACAGGGGGTAACACCGGGGAGCTGTTTTTT. V is TRBV7-6 and J is TRBJ2-2; 11 bases are shared with TRBD1. The CDR3 sequence is 20 residues long. In germline, CDR1 is SGHVS, CDR2 FNYEAQ. The ends lost 2 bases at V and 2 bases at J; junction bases unmatched: 13.

CDR3 sequence: CASRSGLGQPQHF. For the CDR3, the DNA is TGTGCCAGCAGATCGGGACTTGGGCAGCCCCAGCATTTT. This chain joins TRBV28 and TRBJ1-5, with D tentatively TRBD1 (5 bases). The V and J ends lost 6 bases and 7 bases respectively, with 13 bases between them. Germline assignment: CDR1 MDHEN and CDR2 SYDVKM. The CDR3 consists of 13 residues.

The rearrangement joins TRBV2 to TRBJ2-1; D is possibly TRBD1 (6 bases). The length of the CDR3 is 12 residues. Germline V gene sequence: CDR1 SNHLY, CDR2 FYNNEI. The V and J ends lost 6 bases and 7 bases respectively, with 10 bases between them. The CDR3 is CASRNRANEQFF. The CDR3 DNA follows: TGTGCCAGCAGAAACAGGGCGAATGAGCAGTTCTTC.

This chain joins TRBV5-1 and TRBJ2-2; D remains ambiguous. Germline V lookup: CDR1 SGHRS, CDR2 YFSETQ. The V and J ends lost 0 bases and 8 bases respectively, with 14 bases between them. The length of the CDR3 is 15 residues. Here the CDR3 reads CASSLDSPPEGELFF. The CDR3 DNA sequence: TGCGCCAGCAGCTTGGATAGTCCCCCCGAAGGGGAGCTGTTTTTT.